The T cell receptor (beta chain) described here comes from a study of CD8 T cells in ankylosing spondylitis (dated by TCRdb to about 2017). Study-level background: The study set out to find disease-linked TCR variants by profiling T cell receptor beta repertoires in ankylosing spondylitis patients and healthy donors. Peripheral blood was sampled, and synovial fluid was additionally collected from ankylosing spondylitis patients. The full study cohort comprised about 24 ankylosing spondylitis patients and around 100 healthy donors. Points the paper makes about the study in general: Some of the motif variants had been reported before in the synovial fluid and blood of reactive arthritis patients, a finding that suggests common disease-initiation mechanisms. The disease-linked clones were reported to be significantly enriched in matched synovial fluid samples from ankylosing spondylitis patients. In peripheral blood, the disease-linked clones were found at relatively low frequencies and had a CD8+ phenotype. A TCR beta motif made up of several highly homologous amino acid variants appeared to be characteristic of blood from ankylosing spondylitis patients.

There are a few counts of this clonotype. Its antigen remains undetermined. Base qualities are missing; no much larger clone stands one base away. Sequenced on an Illumina HiSeq 2500. TCR beta libraries were prepared by quantitative 5'-RACE with molecular barcodes. The authors processed their data as follows. To identify disease-linked TCR variants, a new computational method was used, one built on a probabilistic model of VDJ rearrangement. TCRdb cleaned the public reads at Q25 with fastp, built clones with MiXCR and kept in-frame beta chains. Rows with one shared CDR3 protein collapse into an entry with the most common genes and DNA. The V and J calls were not made by the authors but by TCRdb's processing. This sample is represented by about 420,000 distinct CDR3 sequences; approximately 20% of them were singletons. The top ten clones comprise 15% to 20% of the sample. Here V drops 0 bases and J drops 2 bases, and the junction holds 7 bases not matched to any gene. Measured from the cysteine to the phenylalanine, the CDR3 is 17 residues long. Only the CDR3 DNA stays, 51 bases, in frame from base 1. CDR1 and CDR2 (SGHRS, YFSETQ) derive from the germline V gene.

The sequenced sample was blood, either unsorted or a sorted T cell fraction (not recorded which). The chain employs TRBV5-1 and TRBJ2-2; the central 7 bases match TRBD2. This receptor was identified in a male donor with ankylosing spondylitis. In nucleotides, the sequence is TGCGCCAGCAGCTTGGGAGCGAAGCGGGATAACACCGGGGAGCTGTTTTTT. It translates to CASSLGAKRDNTGELFF.